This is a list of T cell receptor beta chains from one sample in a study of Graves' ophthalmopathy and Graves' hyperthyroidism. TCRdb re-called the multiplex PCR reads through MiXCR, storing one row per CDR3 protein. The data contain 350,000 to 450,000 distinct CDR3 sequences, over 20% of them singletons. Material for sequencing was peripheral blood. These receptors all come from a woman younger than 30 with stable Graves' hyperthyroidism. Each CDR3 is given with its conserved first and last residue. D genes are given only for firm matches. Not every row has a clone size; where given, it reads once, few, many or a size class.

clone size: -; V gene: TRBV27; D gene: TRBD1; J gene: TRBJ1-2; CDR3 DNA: TGTGCCAGCAGTTTGGACAGGAGGTATGGCTACACCTTC; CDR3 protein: CASSLDRRYGYTF
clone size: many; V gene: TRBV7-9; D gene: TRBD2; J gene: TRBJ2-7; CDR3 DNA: TGTGCCAGCAGCCACCCGGCGGGAGTAACCTACGAGCAGTACTTC; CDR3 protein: CASSHPAGVTYEQYF
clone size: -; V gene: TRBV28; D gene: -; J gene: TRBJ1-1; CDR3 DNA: TGTGCCAGCAGTTCCAACATCCAAGGTTTTATGAACACTGAAGCTGTCTTT; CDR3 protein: CASSSNIQGFMNTEAVF
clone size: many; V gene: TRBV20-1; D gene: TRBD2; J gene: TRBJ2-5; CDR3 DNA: TGCAGTGCTAGACCACCTAGGACGCGGGAGTTCAGGGAGACCCAGTACTTC; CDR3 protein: CSARPPRTREFRETQYF
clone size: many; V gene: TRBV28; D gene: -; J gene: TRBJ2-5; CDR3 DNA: TGTGCCAGCAGTTTGGAGGGAGCGCAAGAGACCCAGTACTTC; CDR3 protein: CASSLEGAQETQYF
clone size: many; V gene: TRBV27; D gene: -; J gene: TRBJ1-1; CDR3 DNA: TGTGCCAGCAGGGGGGGGAACAGCTTGAACACTGAAGCTTTCTTT; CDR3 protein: CASRGGNSLNTEAFF
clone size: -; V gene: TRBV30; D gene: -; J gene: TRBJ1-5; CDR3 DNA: TGTGCCTGGAGTCCGCAGAAAAATCAGCCCCAGCATTTT; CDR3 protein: CAWSPQKNQPQHF
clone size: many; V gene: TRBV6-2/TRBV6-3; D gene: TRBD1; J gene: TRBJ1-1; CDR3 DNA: TGTGCCAGCAGTTCGGACAGGGGGCCCACTGAAGCTTTCTTT; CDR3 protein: CASSSDRGPTEAFF
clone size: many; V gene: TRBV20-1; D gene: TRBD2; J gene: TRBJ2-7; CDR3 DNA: TGCAGTGCATATCGAGCAGCGGGAGCTACCTACGAGCAGTACTTC; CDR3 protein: CSAYRAAGATYEQYF
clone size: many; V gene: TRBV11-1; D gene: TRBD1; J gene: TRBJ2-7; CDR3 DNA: TGTGCCAGCAGCAGCGAAATGACCGGACAGGGAGGTAGAGTAAGGTTC; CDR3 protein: CASSSEMTGQGGRVRF
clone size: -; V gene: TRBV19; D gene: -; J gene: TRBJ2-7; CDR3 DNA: TGTGCCAGTAGTATAGAGACCTACTACGAGCAGTACTTC; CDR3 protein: CASSIETYYEQYF
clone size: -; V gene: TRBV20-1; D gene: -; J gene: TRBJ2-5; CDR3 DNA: TGCAGTGCTAGTTGGCTTACGGAGACCCAGTACTTC; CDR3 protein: CSASWLTETQYF
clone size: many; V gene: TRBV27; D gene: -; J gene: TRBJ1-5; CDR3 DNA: TGTGCCAGCAGTTTATCCTACGGGCAGCCCCAGCATTTT; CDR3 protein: CASSLSYGQPQHF
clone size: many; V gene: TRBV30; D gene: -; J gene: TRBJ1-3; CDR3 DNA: TGTGCCTGGAGCAGGCCATCTGGAAACACCATATATTTT; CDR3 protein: CAWSRPSGNTIYF
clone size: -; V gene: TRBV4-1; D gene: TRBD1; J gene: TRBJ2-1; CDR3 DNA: TGCGCCAGCTCGACCCCCGAGGGGACAGCCGACTTTAAATCCTACAATGAGCAGTTCTTC; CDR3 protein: CASSTPEGTADFKSYNEQFF
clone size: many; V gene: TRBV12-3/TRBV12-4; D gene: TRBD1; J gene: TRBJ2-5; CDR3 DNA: TGTGCCAGCAGTACAAGGACAGGGGGTGGAGAGACCCAGTACTTC; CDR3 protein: CASSTRTGGGETQYF
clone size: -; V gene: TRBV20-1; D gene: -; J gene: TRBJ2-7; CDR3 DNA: TGCAGTGCTTCCTCGACCCCACACCTCGTTCAAGGACCCTATCGGCAGTACTTC; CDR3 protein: CSASSTPHLVQGPYRQYF
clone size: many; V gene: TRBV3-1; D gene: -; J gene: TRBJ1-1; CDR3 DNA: TGTGCCAGCAGCCAAGTGGGGGAGTCTTTCTTT; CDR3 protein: CASSQVGESFF
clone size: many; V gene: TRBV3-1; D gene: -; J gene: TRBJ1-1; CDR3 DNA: TGTGCCAGCAGCCAAGATCTTGGCCCCTACACTGAAGCTTTCTTT; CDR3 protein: CASSQDLGPYTEAFF
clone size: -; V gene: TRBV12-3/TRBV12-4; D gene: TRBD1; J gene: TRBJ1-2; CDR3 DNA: TGTGCCAGCAGCCTAAAGGGACAGGGGACGGGTGGCTACACCTTC; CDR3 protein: CASSLKGQGTGGYTF
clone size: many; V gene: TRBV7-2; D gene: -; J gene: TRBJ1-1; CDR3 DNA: TGTGCCAGCAGCTTATCGACTGGGTTGACTGAAGCTTTCTTT; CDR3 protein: CASSLSTGLTEAFF
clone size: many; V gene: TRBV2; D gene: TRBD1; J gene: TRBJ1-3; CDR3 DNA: TGTGCCAGCAGTGAGGGCAGGGGGCTTCGACGCACTGGAAACACCATATATTTT; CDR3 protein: CASSEGRGLRRTGNTIYF
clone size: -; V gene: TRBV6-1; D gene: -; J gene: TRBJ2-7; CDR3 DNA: TGTGCCAGCAGTGCGGGGAGCGAGCAGTACTTC; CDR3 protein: CASSAGSEQYF
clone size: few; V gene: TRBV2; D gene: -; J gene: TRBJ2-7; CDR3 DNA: TGTGCCAGCAAAGCCCAAGGGCTGGACGAGCAGTACTTC; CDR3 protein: CASKAQGLDEQYF
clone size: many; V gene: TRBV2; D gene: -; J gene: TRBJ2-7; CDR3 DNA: TGTGCCAGCAGTGAAGGGCCGGTCTACGAGCAGTACTTC; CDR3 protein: CASSEGPVYEQYF
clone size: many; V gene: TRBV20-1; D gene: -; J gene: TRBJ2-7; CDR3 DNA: TGCAGTGCTAGAGCCCCCTCGGACTTCTACGAGCAGTACTTC; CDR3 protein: CSARAPSDFYEQYF
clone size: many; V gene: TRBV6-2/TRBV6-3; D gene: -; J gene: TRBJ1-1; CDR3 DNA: TGTGCCAGCAGTCGGACGGCTTACACTGAAGCTTTCTTT; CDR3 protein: CASSRTAYTEAFF
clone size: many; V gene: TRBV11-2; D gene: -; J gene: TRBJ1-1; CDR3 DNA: TGTGCCAGCAGCGGGTGGGACATTGAAGCTTTCTTT; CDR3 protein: CASSGWDIEAFF
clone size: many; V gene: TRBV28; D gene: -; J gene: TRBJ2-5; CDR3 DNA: TGTGCCAGCAGTCTACAGGGCGACCAAGAGACCCAGTACTTC; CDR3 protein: CASSLQGDQETQYF
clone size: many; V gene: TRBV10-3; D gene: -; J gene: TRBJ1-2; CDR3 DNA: TGTGCCATCGGTTCCGGGGAGGGCTATGGCTACACCTTC; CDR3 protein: CAIGSGEGYGYTF
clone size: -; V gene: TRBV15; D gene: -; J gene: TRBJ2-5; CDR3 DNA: TGTGCCACCAGCCGGGACCCCAACGGGGCCCAGTACTTC; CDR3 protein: CATSRDPNGAQYF
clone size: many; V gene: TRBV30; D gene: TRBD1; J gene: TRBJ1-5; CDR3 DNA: TGTGCCTGGAGCACGACAGGGTTGGTCCAGCCCCAGCATTTT; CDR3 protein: CAWSTTGLVQPQHF
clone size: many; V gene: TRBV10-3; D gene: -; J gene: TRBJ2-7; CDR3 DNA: TGTGCCATCAACACCCCGGGGAACGAGCAGTACTTC; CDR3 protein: CAINTPGNEQYF
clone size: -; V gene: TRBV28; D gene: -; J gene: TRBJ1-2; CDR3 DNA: TGTGCCAGCAGTACACAGGGACATAGGGATGGCTACACCTTC; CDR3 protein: CASSTQGHRDGYTF
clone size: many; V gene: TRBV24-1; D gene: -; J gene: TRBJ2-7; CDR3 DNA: TGTGCCACCAGTGACGGGAGTGGCGACGAGCAGTACTTC; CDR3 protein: CATSDGSGDEQYF
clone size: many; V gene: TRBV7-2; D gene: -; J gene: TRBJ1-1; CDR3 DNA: TGTGCCAGCAGCACATACGGGGCTGAGGCTTTCTTT; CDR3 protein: CASSTYGAEAFF
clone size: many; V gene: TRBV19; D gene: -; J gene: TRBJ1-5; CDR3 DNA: TGTGCCAGTATCCAACGGTACGAATCCTATAGCAATCAGCCCCAGCATTTT; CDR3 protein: CASIQRYESYSNQPQHF
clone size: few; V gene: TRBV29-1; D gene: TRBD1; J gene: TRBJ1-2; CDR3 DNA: TGCAGCGTTGGACAGGGAGGAGTTTCCTATGGCTACACCTTC; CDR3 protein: CSVGQGGVSYGYTF
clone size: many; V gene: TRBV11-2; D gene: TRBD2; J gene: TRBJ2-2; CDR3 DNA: TGTGCCAGCAGGTACCCCATGCGGGGGGCGGACACCGGGGAGCTGTTTTTT; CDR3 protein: CASRYPMRGADTGELFF
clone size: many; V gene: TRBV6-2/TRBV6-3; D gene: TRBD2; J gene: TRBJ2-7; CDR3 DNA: TGTGCCAGCAGCTGGACTAGCAAGAGCACCTACGAGCAGTACTTC; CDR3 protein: CASSWTSKSTYEQYF
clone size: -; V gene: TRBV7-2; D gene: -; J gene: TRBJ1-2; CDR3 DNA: TGTGCCAGCAGCCGACGGGGTGGTGGCTACACCTTC; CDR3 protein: CASSRRGGGYTF